This TCR beta chain stems from a study of identical twins. Addition of a universal primer site occurred through template switching, and cDNA carried unique molecular identifiers. TCRdb called the 5' RACE reads again in MiXCR, with one record for every CDR3 protein. The sample includes some 1,600,000 distinct CDR3 sequences, about 32% of them seen just once. Study-wide findings and caveats: Insertions were reduced in abundant cord blood beta clonotypes but not in memory repertoires. The presence of invariant MAIT and iNKT cells could partly confound analyses of zero-insertion sequences. Twins shared out-of-frame alpha sequences with excess low generation probability.

The table lists this clonotype with many counts. Its cognate antigen is unknown. This CDR3 contains 12 residues. Germline V gene sequence: CDR1 DFQATT, CDR2 SNEGSKA (reference sequence). V gave up 2 bases and J gave up 2 bases, with 7 bases separating them. Material: cord blood. The rearrangement joins TRBV20-1 to TRBJ2-7; a possible D gene is TRBD1 (5 bases). This TCR derives from a newborn girl in good health. The CDR3 DNA sequence: TGCAGTGCTAGACCGGACACCTACGAGCAGTACTTC. It translates to CSARPDTYEQYF.